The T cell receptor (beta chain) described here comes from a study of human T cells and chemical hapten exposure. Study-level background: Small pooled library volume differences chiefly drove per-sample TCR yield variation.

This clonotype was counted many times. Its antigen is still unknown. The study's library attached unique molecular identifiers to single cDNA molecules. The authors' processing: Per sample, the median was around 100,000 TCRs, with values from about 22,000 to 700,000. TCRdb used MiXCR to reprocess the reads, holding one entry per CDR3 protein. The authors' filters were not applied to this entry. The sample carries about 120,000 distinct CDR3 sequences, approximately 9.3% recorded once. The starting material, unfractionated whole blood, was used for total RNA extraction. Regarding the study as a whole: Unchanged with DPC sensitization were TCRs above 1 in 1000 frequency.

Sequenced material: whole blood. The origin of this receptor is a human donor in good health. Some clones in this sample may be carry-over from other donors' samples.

In DNA, the CDR3 is TGCGCCAGCAGCCAAAGGGGACAGGGGGAGAACTATGGCTACACCTTC. It encodes CASSQRGQGENYGYTF. The chain employs TRBV4-3 and TRBJ1-2; 11 bases agree with TRBD1. This CDR3 is 16 amino acids long. The V gene end was trimmed by 2 bases and the J gene end by 2 bases; junction bases not matched to a gene: 4. The germline CDR1 and CDR2 sequences are LGHNA and YSLEER.